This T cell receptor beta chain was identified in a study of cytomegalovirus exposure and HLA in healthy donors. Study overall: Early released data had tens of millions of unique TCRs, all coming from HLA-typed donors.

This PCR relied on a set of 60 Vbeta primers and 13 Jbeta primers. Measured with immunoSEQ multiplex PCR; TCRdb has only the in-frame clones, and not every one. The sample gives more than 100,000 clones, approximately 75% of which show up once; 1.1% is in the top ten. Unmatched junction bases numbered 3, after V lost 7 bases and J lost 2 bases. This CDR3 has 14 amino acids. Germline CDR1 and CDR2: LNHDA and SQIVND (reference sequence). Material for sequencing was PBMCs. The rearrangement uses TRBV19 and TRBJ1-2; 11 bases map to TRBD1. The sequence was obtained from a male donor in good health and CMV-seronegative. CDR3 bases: TGTGCCAGTATGAGGGACAGGGGGAACTATGGCTACACCTTC. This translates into CASMRDRGNYGYTF.